These T cell receptor beta chains were read from a single sample in a study of Tregs in tolerant kidney transplant recipients. Profiled with immunoSEQ multiplex PCR; TCRdb holds only in-frame clones, not every one. The data hold about 15,000 clones, with about four fifths observed a single time. The sample here was Tregs from blood, taken before the transplant. These receptors came from a human donor who received a combined kidney and bone marrow transplant. Both conserved end residues are part of each CDR3. A D gene is named only where the DNA matches it firmly. The size entry is marked missing in some rows and otherwise reads once, few, many or a size class.

TRBJ1-2 | TRBV7-9 | - | - | CASSSTGRYGYTF | TGTGCCAGCAGCTCTACCGGGAGGTATGGCTACACCTTC
TRBJ1-2 | TRBV29-1 | - | TRBD1 | CSVDKGQGARATF | TGCAGCGTTGACAAGGGACAGGGGGCTCGGGCCACCTTC
TRBJ1-2 | TRBV28 | - | TRBD1 | CASSERGPGGYTF | TGTGCCAGCAGCGAAAGGGGGCCTGGTGGCTACACCTTC
TRBJ1-5 | TRBV7-9 | - | - | CASSLDSYSNQPQHF | TGTGCCAGCAGCCTAGACAGTTATAGCAATCAGCCCCAGCATTTT
TRBJ2-1 | TRBV5-1 | - | TRBD2 | CASSPFPPGGAFYNEQFF | TGCGCCAGCAGCCCGTTCCCTCCCGGGGGGGCTTTCTACAATGAGCAGTTCTTC
TRBJ2-5 | TRBV5-1 | - | - | CASSFGSIWETQYF | TGCGCCAGCAGCTTCGGGAGTATCTGGGAGACCCAGTACTTC
TRBJ1-4 | TRBV30 | - | TRBD1 | CACPGDRVREKLFF | TGTGCCTGCCCGGGGGACAGGGTGAGGGAAAAACTGTTTTTT
TRBJ2-1 | TRBV9 | - | - | CASSVVGGTGNNEQFF | TGTGCCAGCAGCGTAGTGGGGGGGACAGGCAACAATGAGCAGTTCTTC
TRBJ1-5 | TRBV2 | once | - | CASSGGSYSNQPQHF | TGTGCCAGCAGCGGGGGATCTTATAGCAATCAGCCCCAGCATTTT
TRBJ1-2 | TRBV7-6 | - | - | CASSLSGRVQYTF | TGTGCCAGCAGCTTGTCGGGGAGGGTGCAGTACACCTTC
TRBJ2-2 | TRBV5-8 | - | TRBD2 | CASSLPIIAGVTGELFF | TGTGCCAGCAGCTTGCCGATCATAGCGGGAGTGACCGGGGAGCTGTTTTTT
TRBJ1-2 | TRBV5-1 | - | TRBD1 | CASSVGQPTTNYGYTF | TGCGCCAGCAGCGTGGGACAGCCTACTACTAACTATGGCTACACCTTC
TRBJ2-7 | TRBV9 | - | - | CASSSAGGKDGGYEQYF | TGTGCCAGCAGCAGTGCTGGCGGGAAGGACGGTGGCTACGAGCAGTACTTC
TRBJ2-7 | TRBV4-1 | - | TRBD2 | CASSQDAKLAGGPFEQYF | TGCGCCAGCAGCCAAGACGCCAAACTAGCGGGAGGGCCATTCGAGCAGTACTTC
TRBJ2-7 | TRBV27 | - | TRBD2 | CASSPQGTSGGGQYF | TGTGCCAGCAGTCCTCAAGGTACTAGCGGGGGTGGGCAGTACTTC
TRBJ2-5 | TRBV12-5 | - | - | CASGAGGSKTQYF | TGTGCTAGTGGGGCAGGGGGGAGCAAGACCCAGTACTTC
TRBJ2-1 | TRBV19 | - | - | CASSIYPRQTSEQFF | TGTGCCAGTAGTATCTACCCTCGACAGACTTCCGAGCAGTTCTTC
TRBJ2-2 | TRBV11-3 | - | - | CASSTRDSPNTGELFF | TGTGCCAGCAGCACCCGGGACTCCCCGAACACCGGGGAGCTGTTTTTT
TRBJ2-1 | TRBV4-1 | - | TRBD2 | CASSLRAGLADRSYNEQFF | TGCGCCAGCAGCCTCAGGGCGGGACTAGCGGACCGCTCCTACAATGAGCAGTTCTTC
TRBJ2-7 | TRBV5-1 | - | - | CASSRGRDHPYEQYF | TGCGCCAGCAGCAGAGGTCGTGACCACCCCTACGAGCAGTACTTC
TRBJ2-2 | TRBV4-1 | once | TRBD1 | CASSPRTGGGGELFF | TGCGCCAGCAGCCCTAGGACAGGGGGTGGCGGGGAGCTGTTTTTT
TRBJ2-4 | TRBV9 | - | - | CASSVGGNIQYF | TGTGCCAGCAGCGTAGGCGGGAACATTCAGTACTTC
TRBJ1-2 | TRBV30 | - | - | CAWSAVWSGYTF | TGTGCCTGGAGTGCAGTATGGAGTGGCTACACCTTC
TRBJ2-1 | TRBV10-3 | - | - | CATQSGGYNEQFF | TGTGCCACCCAATCGGGCGGGTACAATGAGCAGTTCTTC
TRBJ2-3 | TRBV4-1 | - | - | CASSLEPPIAYFITDTQYF | TGCGCCAGCAGCCTTGAGCCCCCCATCGCATACTTTATCACAGATACGCAGTATTTT
TRBJ2-7 | TRBV12-5 | - | - | CASGLEEGEQYF | TGTGCTAGTGGTTTGGAAGAGGGCGAGCAGTACTTC
TRBJ2-5 | TRBV5-1 | - | - | CASSYSGKETQYF | TGCGCCAGCAGCTACTCCGGGAAAGAGACCCAGTACTTC
TRBJ2-5 | TRBV30 | - | TRBD2 | CAWLNLAGGPQGETQYF | TGTGCCTGGCTCAACCTAGCGGGGGGGCCTCAAGGAGAGACCCAGTACTTC
TRBJ2-3 | TRBV18 | - | TRBD1 | CASSPGTGPDTQYF | TGTGCCAGCTCACCTGGGACAGGGCCTGATACGCAGTATTTT
TRBJ1-2 | TRBV27 | - | - | CATSLLARNYGYTF | TGTGCCACCTCACTCCTCGCACGGAACTATGGCTACACCTTC
TRBJ1-1 | TRBV19 | - | - | CASSIATGTEAFF | TGTGCCAGTAGTATAGCTACAGGGACCGAAGCTTTCTTT
TRBJ2-1 | TRBV5-1 | - | - | CASSFKNTGVSYNEQFF | TGCGCCAGCAGCTTCAAGAATACAGGCGTCTCCTACAATGAGCAGTTCTTC
TRBJ2-7 | TRBV6-1 | - | TRBD1 | CASMTGKYYEQYF | TGTGCCAGCATGACAGGGAAATACTACGAGCAGTACTTC
TRBJ1-1 | TRBV7-2 | once | - | CASSTRGQNTEAFF | TGTGCCAGCAGCACCCGCGGACAGAACACTGAAGCTTTCTTT
TRBJ2-1 | TRBV10-3 | once | - | CAISTSPLTGQFF | TGTGCCATCTCAACTAGCCCCCTCACAGGGCAGTTCTTC
TRBJ1-5 | TRBV2 | - | TRBD1 | CASSEDRGRLDQPQHF | TGTGCCAGCAGTGAGGACAGGGGGCGCCTGGATCAGCCCCAGCATTTT
TRBJ2-2 | TRBV4-1 | - | TRBD1 | CASSHGQGPAGELFF | TGCGCCAGCAGCCACGGACAGGGACCGGCCGGGGAGCTGTTTTTT
TRBJ1-2 | TRBV11-2 | - | - | CASSLGSGVYGYTF | TGTGCCAGCAGCTTAGGGTCAGGGGTCTATGGCTACACCTTC
TRBJ1-5 | TRBV7-8 | - | - | CASSPSLRPQHF | TGTGCCAGCAGCCCAAGTTTGCGGCCCCAGCATTTT
TRBJ2-7 | TRBV6-1 | - | - | CASSEQVVSYEQYF | TGTGCCAGCAGTGAACAGGTTGTCTCCTACGAGCAGTACTTC
TRBJ2-5 | TRBV28 | - | - | CASTPPGRGQTQYF | TGTGCCAGCACCCCGCCGGGCAGGGGACAGACCCAGTACTTC
TRBJ2-2 | TRBV7-2 | - | TRBD2 | CASSLRVAGPKNTGELFF | TGTGCCAGCAGCTTGAGGGTAGCGGGACCGAAGAACACCGGGGAGCTGTTTTTT
TRBJ2-7 | TRBV7-2 | few | - | CASSLVGGWALQYF | TGTGCCAGCAGCTTAGTAGGGGGTTGGGCACTGCAGTACTTC
TRBJ1-5 | TRBV6-4 | - | - | CASSDSGGPQHF | TGTGCCAGCAGTGACTCGGGGGGGCCCCAGCATTTT